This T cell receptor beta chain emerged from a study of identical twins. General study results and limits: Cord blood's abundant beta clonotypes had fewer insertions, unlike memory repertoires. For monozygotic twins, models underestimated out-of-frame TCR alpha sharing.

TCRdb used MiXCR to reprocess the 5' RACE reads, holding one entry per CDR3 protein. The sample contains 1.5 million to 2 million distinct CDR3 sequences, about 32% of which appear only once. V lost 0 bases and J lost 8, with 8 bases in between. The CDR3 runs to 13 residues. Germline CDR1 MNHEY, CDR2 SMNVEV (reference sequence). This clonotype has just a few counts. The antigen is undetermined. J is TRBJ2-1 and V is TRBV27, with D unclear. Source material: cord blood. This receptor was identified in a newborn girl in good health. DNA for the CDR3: TGTGCCAGCAGTTTATCCGCAAGGGATGAGCAGTTCTTC. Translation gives CASSLSARDEQFF.